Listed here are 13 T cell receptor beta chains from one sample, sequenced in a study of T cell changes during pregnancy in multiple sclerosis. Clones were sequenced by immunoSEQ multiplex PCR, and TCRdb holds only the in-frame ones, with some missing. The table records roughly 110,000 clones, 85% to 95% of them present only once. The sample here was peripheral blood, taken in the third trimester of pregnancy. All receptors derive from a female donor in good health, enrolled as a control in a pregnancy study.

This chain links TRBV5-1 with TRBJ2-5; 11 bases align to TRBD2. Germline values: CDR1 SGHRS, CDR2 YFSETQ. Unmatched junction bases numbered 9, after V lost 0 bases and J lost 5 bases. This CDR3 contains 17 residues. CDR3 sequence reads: CASSLELSGGAGETQYF. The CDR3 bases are TGCGCCAGCAGCTTGGAACTTAGCGGGGGGGCTGGTGAGACCCAGTACTTC.

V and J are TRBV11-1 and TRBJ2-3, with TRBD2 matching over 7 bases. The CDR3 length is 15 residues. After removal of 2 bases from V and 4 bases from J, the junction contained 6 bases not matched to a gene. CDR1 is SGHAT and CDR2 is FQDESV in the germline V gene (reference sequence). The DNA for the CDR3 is TGTGCCAGCAGCTTATTCCCGGGGGGATCAGATACGCAGTATTTT. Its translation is CASSLFPGGSDTQYF.

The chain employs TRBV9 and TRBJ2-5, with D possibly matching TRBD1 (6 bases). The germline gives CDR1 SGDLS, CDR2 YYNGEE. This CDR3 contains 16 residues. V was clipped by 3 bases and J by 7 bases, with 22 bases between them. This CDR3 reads CASSEGEAGPLRTQYF. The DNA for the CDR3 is TGTGCCAGCAGCGAGGGGGAAGCTGGCCCCTTAAGGACCCAGTACTTC.

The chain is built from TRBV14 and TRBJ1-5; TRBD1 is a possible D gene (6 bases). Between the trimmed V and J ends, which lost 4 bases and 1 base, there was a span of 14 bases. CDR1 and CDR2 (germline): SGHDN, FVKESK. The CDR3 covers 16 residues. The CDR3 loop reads CASSRLADSSNQPQHF. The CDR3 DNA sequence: TGTGCCAGCAGCCGACTTGCGGACAGCAGCAATCAGCCCCAGCATTTT.

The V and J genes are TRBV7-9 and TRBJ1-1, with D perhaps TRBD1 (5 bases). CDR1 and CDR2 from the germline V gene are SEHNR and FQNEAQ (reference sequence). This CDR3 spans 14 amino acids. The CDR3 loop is CVVGTGLQNTEAFF. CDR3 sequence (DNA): TGTGTGGTTGGTACAGGTCTTCAGAACACTGAAGCTTTCTTT. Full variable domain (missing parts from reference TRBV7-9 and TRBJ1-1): DTGVSQNPRHKITKRGQNVTFRCDPISEHNRLYWYRQTLGQGPEFLTYFQNEAQLEKSRLLSDRFSAERPKGSFSTLEIQRTEQGDSAMYLCVVGTGLQNTEAFFGQGTRLTVV.

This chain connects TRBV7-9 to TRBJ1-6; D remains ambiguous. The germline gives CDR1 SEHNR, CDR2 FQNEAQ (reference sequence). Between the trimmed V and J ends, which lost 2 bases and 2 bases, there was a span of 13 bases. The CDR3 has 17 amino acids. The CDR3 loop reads CASSLSRERAYNSPLHF. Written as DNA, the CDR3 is TGTGCCAGCAGCTTATCTCGGGAGAGGGCCTATAATTCACCCCTCCACTTT.

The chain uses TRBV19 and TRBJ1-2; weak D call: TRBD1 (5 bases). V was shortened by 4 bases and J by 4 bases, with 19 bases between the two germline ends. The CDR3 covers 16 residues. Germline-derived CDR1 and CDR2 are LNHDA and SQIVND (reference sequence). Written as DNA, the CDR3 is TGTGCCAGTAGTAAAAGACAGCGCGGGGAGGCCTATGGCTACACCTTC. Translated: CASSKRQRGEAYGYTF.

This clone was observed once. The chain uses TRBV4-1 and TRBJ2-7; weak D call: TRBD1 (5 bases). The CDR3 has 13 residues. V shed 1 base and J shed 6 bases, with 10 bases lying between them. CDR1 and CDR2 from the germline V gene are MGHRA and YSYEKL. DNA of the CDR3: TGCGCCAGCAGCCAAGTCAGGGTCCGCGAGCAGTACTTC. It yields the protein CASSQVRVREQYF.

CDR3 amino acids: CAIRRGQGSTGELFF. The DNA for the CDR3 is TGTGCCATCAGGAGGGGACAGGGGTCCACCGGGGAGCTGTTTTTT. This sequence joins TRBV10-3 and TRBJ2-2; 10 nucleotides align to TRBD1. The germline V gene encodes CDR1 ENHRY and CDR2 SYGVKD. This CDR3 region has 15 residues. V shed 6 bases, J shed 4 bases, and the junction held 5 bases outside the gene matches.

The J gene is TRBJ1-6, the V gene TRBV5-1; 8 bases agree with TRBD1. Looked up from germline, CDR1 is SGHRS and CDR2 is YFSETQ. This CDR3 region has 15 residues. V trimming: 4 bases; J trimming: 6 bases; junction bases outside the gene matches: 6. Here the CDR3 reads CASSVGQGLNSPLHF. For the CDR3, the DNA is TGCGCCAGCAGCGTAGGACAGGGACTTAATTCACCCCTCCACTTT.

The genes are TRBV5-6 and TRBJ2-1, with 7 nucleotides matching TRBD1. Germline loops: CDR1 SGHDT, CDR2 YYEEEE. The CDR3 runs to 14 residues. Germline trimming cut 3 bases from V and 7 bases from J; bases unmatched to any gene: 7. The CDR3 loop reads CASSYSTGRNEQFF. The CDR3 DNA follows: TGTGCCAGCAGCTACTCGACAGGGAGAAATGAGCAGTTCTTC. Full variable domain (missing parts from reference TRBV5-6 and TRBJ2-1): DAGVTQSPTHLIKTRGQQVTLRCSPKSGHDTVSWYQQALGQGPQFIFQYYEEEERQRGNFPDRFSGHQFPNYSSELNVNALLLGDSALYLCASSYSTGRNEQFFGPGTRLTVL.

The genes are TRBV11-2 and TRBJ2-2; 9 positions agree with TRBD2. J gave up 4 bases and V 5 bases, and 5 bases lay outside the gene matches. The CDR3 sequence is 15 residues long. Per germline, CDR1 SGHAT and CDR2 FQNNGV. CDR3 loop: CASSLGLAGTGELFF. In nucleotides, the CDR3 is TGTGCCAGCAGCCTGGGACTAGCAGGCACCGGGGAGCTGTTTTTT.

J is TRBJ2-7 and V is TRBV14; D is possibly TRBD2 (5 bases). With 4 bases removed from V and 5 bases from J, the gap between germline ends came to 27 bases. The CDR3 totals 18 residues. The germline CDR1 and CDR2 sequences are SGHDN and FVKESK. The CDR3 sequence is CASSPRTGQRPLGDEQYF. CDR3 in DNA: TGTGCCAGCAGCCCCCGAACTGGGCAGAGGCCCCTCGGGGACGAGCAGTACTTC.